The entry below gives a single T cell receptor (beta chain) sequence along with its context. The sample is drawn from a study of Graves' ophthalmopathy and Graves' hyperthyroidism. CDR1 is MGHDK and CDR2 is SYGVNS in the germline V gene. The ends were cut back, 3 bases at V and 5 bases at J, with 10 bases in the middle. The CDR3 runs to 13 residues. Amplification targeted the TCR beta CDR3 regions, with RNA transcripts as the source material. After a first-round RT-PCR with HTBI primers, a second-round multiplex PCR was run. TCRdb recomputed calls from the multiplex PCR reads with MiXCR, one row per CDR3 protein. The sample has over 650,000 distinct CDR3 sequences, about two fifths seen once.

The chain is built from TRBV25-1 and TRBJ1-1; D gene uncertain. The TCR originated in an adult man with Graves' ophthalmopathy. The sequenced sample was peripheral blood. The CDR3 here is CASSDRSGTEAFF. Written as DNA, the CDR3 is TGTGCCAGCAGTGATCGGTCTGGTACTGAAGCTTTCTTT.